The rows below give T cell receptor beta chains drawn from one sample of a study of cytomegalovirus exposure and HLA in healthy donors. Only in-frame clones appear in the TCRdb table, and some are missing; sequencing was by immunoSEQ multiplex PCR. The sample lists 83,000 or so clones, around 76% occurring once. Sequenced sample: PBMCs. The receptors derive from a man younger than 40 in good health and CMV-seropositive. Each CDR3 is given with its conserved first and last residue.

V | length | CDR3
TRBV6-1 | 16 | CASSEGAGPPQDEQFF
TRBV14 | 17 | CASSQGILRGARTEAFF
TRBV11-3 | 14 | CASSLTSGTYTQYF
TRBV18 | 16 | CASSPPHGRVDYEQYF
TRBV2 | 15 | CASSDWLAGEETQYF
TRBV9 | 14 | CASSRTQSTDTQYF
TRBV30 | 12 | CAWSRGTYGYTF
TRBV30 | 16 | CAWSHGQGARTYEQYF
TRBV28 | 16 | CASNNRGRYSNQPRHF
TRBV5-8 | 17 | CASSTGFLGGMNTEAFF
TRBV19 | 12 | CASQGAEDTQYF
TRBV27 | 15 | CASSLSSGGGTEAFF
TRBV2 | 19 | CASSEAPLAGPKFSYEQYF
TRBV7-9 | 16 | CASSSQRKTGVYGYTF
TRBV6-5 | 14 | CASKLAGGPWEQYF
TRBV7-3 | 13 | CASSKTSTDTQYF
TRBV7-9 | 14 | CASSVGQGGQPQHF
TRBV29-1 | 15 | CSVERRRGGINEQFF
TRBV6-5 | 14 | CASSYGGRNQPQHF
TRBV5-1 | 17 | CASSLGFSSSGANVLTF